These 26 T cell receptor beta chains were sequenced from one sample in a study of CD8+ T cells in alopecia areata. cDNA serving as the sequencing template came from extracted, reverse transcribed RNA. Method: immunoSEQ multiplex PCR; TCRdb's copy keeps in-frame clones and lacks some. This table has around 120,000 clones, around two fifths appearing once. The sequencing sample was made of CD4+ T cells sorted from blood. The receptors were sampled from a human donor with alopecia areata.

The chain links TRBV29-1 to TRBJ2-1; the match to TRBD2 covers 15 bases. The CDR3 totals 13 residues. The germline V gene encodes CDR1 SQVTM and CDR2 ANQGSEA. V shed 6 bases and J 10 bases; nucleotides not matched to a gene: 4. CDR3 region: CSVKGTSGGEQFF. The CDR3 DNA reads TGCAGCGTGAAGGGGACTAGCGGGGGGGAGCAGTTCTTC.

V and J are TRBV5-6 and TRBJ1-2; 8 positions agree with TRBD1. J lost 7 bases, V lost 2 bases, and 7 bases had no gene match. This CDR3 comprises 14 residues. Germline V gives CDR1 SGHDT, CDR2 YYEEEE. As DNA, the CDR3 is TGTGCCAGCAGCTTCCGCCGACAGGGGAGTGGCTACACCTTC. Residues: CASSFRRQGSGYTF. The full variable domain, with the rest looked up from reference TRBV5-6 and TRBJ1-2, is DAGVTQSPTHLIKTRGQQVTLRCSPKSGHDTVSWYQQALGQGPQFIFQYYEEEERQRGNFPDRFSGHQFPNYSSELNVNALLLGDSALYLCASSFRRQGSGYTFGSGTRLTVV.

CDR3 protein: CASSYSIYGRDIQYF. The CDR3, as DNA: TGTGCCAGCAGTTACTCAATTTACGGGCGGGACATTCAGTACTTC. The chain is built from TRBV6-5 and TRBJ2-4; D might be TRBD2 (5 bases). Germline V lookup: CDR1 MNHEY, CDR2 SVGAGI. The CDR3 spans 15 residues. The V and J ends lost 0 bases and 8 bases respectively, with 14 bases between them.

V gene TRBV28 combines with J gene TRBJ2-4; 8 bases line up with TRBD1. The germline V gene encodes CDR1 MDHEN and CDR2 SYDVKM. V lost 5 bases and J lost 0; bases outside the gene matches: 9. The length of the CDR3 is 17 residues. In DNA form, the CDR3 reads TGTGCCAGCAGTCAGACAGGGGCGCCCTTAGCCAAAAACATTCAGTACTTC. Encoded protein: CASSQTGAPLAKNIQYF.

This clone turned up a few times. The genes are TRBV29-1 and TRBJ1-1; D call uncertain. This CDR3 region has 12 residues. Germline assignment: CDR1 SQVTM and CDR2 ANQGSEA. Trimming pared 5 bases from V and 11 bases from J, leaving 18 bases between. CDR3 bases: TGCAGCGTTTCCGGGCCCGCGTTGGGGGCTTTCTTT. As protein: CSVSGPALGAFF.

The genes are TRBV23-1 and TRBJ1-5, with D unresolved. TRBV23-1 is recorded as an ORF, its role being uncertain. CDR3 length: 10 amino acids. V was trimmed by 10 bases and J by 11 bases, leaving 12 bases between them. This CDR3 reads CATFQKSQHF. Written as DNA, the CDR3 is TGCGCCACCTTTCAGAAGTCCCAGCATTTT.

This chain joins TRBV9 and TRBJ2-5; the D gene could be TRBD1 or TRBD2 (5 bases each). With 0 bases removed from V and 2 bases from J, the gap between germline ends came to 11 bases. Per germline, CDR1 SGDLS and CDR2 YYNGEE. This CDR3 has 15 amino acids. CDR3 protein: CASSVDEGRQETQYF. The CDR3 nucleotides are TGTGCCAGCAGCGTAGATGAGGGGCGTCAAGAGACCCAGTACTTC.

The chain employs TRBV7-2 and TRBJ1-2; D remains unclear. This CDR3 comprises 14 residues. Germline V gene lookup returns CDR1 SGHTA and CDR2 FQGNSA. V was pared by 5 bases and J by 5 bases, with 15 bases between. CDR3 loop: CASSGQRAFYGYTF. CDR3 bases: TGTGCCAGCAGCGGCCAAAGGGCGTTTTATGGCTACACCTTC.

Written as DNA, the CDR3 is TGCAGCGTTTCGCCAGGGCTAGCAAACACCATATATTTT. Its protein product is CSVSPGLANTIYF. This chain links TRBV29-1 with TRBJ1-3; TRBD1 might be the D (5 bases). V was clipped by 5 bases and J by 6 bases, with 14 bases between them. Germline V lookup: CDR1 SQVTM, CDR2 ANQGSEA. This CDR3 comprises 13 residues.

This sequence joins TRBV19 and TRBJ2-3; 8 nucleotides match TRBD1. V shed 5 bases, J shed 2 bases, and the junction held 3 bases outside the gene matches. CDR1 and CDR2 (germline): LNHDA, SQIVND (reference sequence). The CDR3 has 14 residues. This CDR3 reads CASSVQGATDTQYF. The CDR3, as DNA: TGTGCCAGTAGTGTTCAGGGGGCCACAGATACGCAGTATTTT.

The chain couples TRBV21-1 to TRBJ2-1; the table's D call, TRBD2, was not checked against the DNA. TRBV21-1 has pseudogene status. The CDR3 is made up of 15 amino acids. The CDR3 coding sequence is TGTGCCAGCAGCAAAGTAGCGACTAGCGGGGTTGAGCAGTTCTTC. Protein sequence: CASSKVATSGVEQFF.

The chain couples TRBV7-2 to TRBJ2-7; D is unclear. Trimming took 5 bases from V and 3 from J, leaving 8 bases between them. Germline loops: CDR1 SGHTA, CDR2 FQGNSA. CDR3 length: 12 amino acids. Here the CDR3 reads CASSALNYEQYF. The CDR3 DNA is TGTGCCAGCAGCGCCTTAAACTACGAGCAGTACTTC.

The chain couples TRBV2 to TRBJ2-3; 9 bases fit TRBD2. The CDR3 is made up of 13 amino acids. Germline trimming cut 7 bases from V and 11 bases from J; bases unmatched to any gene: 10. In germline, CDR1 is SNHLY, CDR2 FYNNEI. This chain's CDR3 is CASNRASGDQQYF. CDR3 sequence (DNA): TGTGCCAGCAACCGGGCTAGCGGGGACCAGCAGTATTTT.

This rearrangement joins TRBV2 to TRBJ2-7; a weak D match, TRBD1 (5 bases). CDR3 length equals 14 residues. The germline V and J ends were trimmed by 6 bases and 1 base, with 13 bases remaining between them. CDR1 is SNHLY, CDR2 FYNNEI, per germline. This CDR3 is CASRDFDSSYEQYF. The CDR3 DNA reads TGTGCCAGCAGGGATTTCGACAGTTCCTACGAGCAGTACTTC.

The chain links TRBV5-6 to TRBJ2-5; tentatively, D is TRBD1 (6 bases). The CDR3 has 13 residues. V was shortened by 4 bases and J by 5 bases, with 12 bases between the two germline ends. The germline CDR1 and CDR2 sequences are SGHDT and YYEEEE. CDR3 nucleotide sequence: TGTGCCAGCAGCCCCGCAGGGGTGGAGACCCAGTACTTC. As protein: CASSPAGVETQYF.

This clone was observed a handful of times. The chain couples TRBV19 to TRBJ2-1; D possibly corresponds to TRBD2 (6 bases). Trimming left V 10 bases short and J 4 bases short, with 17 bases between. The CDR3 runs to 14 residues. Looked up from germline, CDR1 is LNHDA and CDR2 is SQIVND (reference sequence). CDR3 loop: CATRGDSLYNEQFF. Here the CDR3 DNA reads TGTGCCACCAGAGGGGACTCCCTATACAATGAGCAGTTCTTC.

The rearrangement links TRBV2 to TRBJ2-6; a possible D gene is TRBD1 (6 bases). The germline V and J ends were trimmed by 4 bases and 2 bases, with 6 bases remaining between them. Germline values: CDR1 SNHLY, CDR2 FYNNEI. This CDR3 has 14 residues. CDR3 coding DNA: TGTGCCAGCAGTGCAGGGGCTGGGGCCAACGTCCTGACTTTC. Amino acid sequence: CASSAGAGANVLTF.

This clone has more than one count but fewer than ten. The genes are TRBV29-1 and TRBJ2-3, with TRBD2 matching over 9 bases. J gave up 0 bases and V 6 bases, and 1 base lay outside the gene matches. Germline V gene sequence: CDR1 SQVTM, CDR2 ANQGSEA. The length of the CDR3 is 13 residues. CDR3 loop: CSVGLASTDTQYF. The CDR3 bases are TGCAGCGTCGGACTAGCGAGCACAGATACGCAGTATTTT.

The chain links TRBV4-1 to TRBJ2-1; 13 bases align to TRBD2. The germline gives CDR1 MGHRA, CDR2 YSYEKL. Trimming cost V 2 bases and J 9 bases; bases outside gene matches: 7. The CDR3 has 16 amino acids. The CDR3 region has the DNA TGCGCCAGCAGCCAATCGGGACTAGCGGGACGTACTGAGCAGTTCTTC. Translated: CASSQSGLAGRTEQFF.

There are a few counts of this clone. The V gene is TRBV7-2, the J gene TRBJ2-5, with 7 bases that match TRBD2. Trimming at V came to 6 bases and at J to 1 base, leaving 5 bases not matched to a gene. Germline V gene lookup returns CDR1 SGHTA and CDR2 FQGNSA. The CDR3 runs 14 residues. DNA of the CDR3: TGTGCCAGCAGTGACTGGGGGGGCCAAGAGACCCAGTACTTC. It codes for CASSDWGGQETQYF. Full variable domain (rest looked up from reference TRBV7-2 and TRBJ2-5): GAGVSQSPSNKVTEKGKDVELRCDPISGHTALYWYRQSLGQGLEFLIYFQGNSAPDKSGLPSDRFSAERTGGSVSTLTIQRTQQEDSAVYLCASSDWGGQETQYFGPGTRLLVL.

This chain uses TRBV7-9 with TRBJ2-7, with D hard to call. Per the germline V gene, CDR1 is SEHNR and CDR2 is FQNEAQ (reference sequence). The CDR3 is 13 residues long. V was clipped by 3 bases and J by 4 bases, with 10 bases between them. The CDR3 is CASSFLTDYEQYF. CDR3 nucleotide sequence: TGTGCCAGCAGCTTCCTTACGGATTACGAGCAGTACTTC.

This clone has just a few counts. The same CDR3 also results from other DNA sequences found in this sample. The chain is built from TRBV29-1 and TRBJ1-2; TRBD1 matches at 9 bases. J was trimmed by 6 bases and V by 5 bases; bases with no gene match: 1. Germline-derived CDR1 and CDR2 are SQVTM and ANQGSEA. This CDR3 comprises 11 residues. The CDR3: CSVRTGDGYTF. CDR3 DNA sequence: TGCAGCGTTCGGACAGGGGATGGCTACACCTTC. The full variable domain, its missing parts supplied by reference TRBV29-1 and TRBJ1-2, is SAVISQKPSRDICQRGTSLTIQCQVDSQVTMMFWYRQQPGQSLTLIATANQGSEATYESGFVIDKFPISRPNLTFSTLTVSNMSPEDSSIYLCSVRTGDGYTFGSGTRLTVV.

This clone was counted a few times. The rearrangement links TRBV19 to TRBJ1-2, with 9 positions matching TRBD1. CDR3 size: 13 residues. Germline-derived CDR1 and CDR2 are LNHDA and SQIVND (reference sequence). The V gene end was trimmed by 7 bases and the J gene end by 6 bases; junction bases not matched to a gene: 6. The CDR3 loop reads CASIPGTGNGYTF. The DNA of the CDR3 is TGTGCCAGTATTCCCGGGACAGGGAATGGCTACACCTTC.

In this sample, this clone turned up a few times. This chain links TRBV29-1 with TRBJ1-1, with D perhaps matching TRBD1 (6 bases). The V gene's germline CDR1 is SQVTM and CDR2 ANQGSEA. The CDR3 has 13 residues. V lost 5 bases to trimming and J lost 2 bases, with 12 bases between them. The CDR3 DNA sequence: TGCAGCGTTCTCGGACAGTTAAACACTGAAGCTTTCTTT. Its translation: CSVLGQLNTEAFF.

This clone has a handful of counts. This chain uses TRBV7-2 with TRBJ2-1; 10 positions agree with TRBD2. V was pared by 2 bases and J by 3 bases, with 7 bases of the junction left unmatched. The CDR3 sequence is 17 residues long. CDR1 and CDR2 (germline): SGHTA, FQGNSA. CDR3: CASSLLSSSGSYNEQFF. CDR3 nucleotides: TGTGCCAGCAGCTTACTTTCCTCTAGCGGGAGCTACAATGAGCAGTTCTTC.

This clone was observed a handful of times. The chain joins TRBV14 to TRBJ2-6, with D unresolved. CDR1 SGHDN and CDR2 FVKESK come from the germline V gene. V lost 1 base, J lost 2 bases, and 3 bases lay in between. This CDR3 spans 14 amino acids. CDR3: CASSQVAGANVLTF. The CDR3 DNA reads TGTGCCAGCAGCCAAGTCGCTGGGGCCAACGTCCTGACTTTC.